The 13 T cell receptor beta chains reported below all come from one sample, sequenced in a study of T cells in Graves' hyperthyroidism and ophthalmopathy. RNA transcripts yielded amplified TCR beta CDR3 regions. HTBI primers drove first-round RT-PCR of the TCR CDR3. In TCRdb, the multiplex PCR reads were re-called with MiXCR into one record per CDR3 protein. The table has over 500,000 distinct CDR3 sequences, 15% to 20% seen once. The sequencing sample was made of blood. These TCRs come from a woman in her 30s with Graves' ophthalmopathy.

This clonotype was seen repeatedly, ten times or more. The V call is TRBV28, the J call TRBJ2-7; D remains ambiguous. Germline V CDR1 and CDR2: MDHEN, SYDVKM. This CDR3 comprises 14 residues. Trimming removed 4 bases at V and 2 bases at J, with 12 bases between. CDR3 loop: CASSSVSVPYEQYF. The CDR3, as DNA: TGTGCCAGCAGTTCCGTTTCAGTACCCTACGAGCAGTACTTC.

Comments on this clonotype: Since a much larger clone is just one base distant, this may be a read error. The CDR3 DNA sequence: TGTGCCAGCAGTTCGGGACAGGATATCACAGATACGCAGTATTTT. This encodes CASSSGQDITDTQYF. The chain employs TRBV12-3 or TRBV12-4 and TRBJ2-3; 8 bases fit TRBD1. J was trimmed by 2 bases and V by 4 bases; bases with no gene match: 5. This CDR3 comprises 15 residues.

This clonotype was detected ten times or more. The chain links TRBV30 to TRBJ1-1, with D hard to call. The CDR3 spans 12 residues. Germline values: CDR1 GTSNPN, CDR2 SVGIG (reference sequence). Trimming took 2 bases from V and 2 from J, leaving 6 bases between them. The CDR3 nucleotides are TGTGCCTGGAGTCCTGCCAACACTGAAGCTTTCTTT. It encodes CAWSPANTEAFF.

This clonotype was picked up many times. J is TRBJ2-7 and V is TRBV5-1; TRBD1 aligns across 7 bases. Germline CDR1 and CDR2: SGHRS and YFSETQ. The CDR3 totals 15 residues. V was clipped by 0 bases and J by 0 bases; unmatched bases: 3. The CDR3 DNA follows: TGCGCCAGCAGCTTGGAGACAGGGAGCTCCTACGAGCAGTACTTC. Encoded protein: CASSLETGSSYEQYF.

The chain uses TRBV13 and TRBJ2-4, with D unclear. Germline CDR1 is PRHDT and CDR2 is FYEKMQ (reference sequence). This CDR3 is 16 amino acids long. V was cut by 4 bases and J by 0 bases, with 13 bases left in between. Here the CDR3 reads CASSSQYHLAKNIQYF. The CDR3, as DNA: TGTGCCAGCAGCTCCCAGTACCATTTAGCCAAAAACATTCAGTACTTC.

This clonotype came up many times. This chain connects TRBV20-1 to TRBJ2-3; 9 positions match TRBD2. J was trimmed by 6 bases and V by 1 base; bases with no gene match: 11. Looked up from germline, CDR1 is DFQATT and CDR2 is SNEGSKA (reference sequence). CDR3 length equals 16 residues. CDR3 region: CSARGVAGTSYDTQYF. CDR3 sequence (DNA): TGCAGTGCTAGAGGCGTTGCCGGGACTAGCTACGATACGCAGTATTTT.

The chain combines TRBV6-1 with TRBJ1-2; weak D call: TRBD1 (5 bases). V was trimmed by 6 bases and J by 4 bases, leaving 12 bases between them. Germline CDR1 is MNHNS and CDR2 is SASEGT. The CDR3 spans 13 residues. The CDR3: CASSPTEFYGYTF. CDR3 coding DNA: TGTGCCAGCAGCCCGACAGAGTTCTATGGCTACACCTTC.

This clonotype came up a few times. The chain has TRBV5-1 and TRBJ1-1, with D uncertain. CDR1 is SGHRS and CDR2 is YFSETQ in the germline V gene. The CDR3 has 13 residues. V gave up 4 bases and J gave up 1 base, with 8 bases separating them. CDR3 amino acids: CASSKAGNTEAFF. As DNA, the CDR3 is TGCGCCAGCAGCAAAGCAGGGAACACTGAAGCTTTCTTT.

Many counts were recorded for this clonotype. The chain links TRBV3-1 to TRBJ2-5, with D perhaps matching TRBD2 (6 bases). Per the germline V gene, CDR1 is LGHDT and CDR2 is YNNKEL (reference sequence). The CDR3 is 14 residues long. Trimming pared 0 bases from V and 7 bases from J, leaving 12 bases between. CDR3 loop: CASSQDTAGRTQYF. The CDR3 nucleotides are TGTGCCAGCAGCCAAGATACCGCGGGGCGGACCCAGTACTTC.

This clonotype was seen a few times. This chain connects TRBV6-8 to TRBJ1-4; D is unclear. Looked up from germline, CDR1 is MNHGY and CDR2 is SAAAGT. Trimming removed 3 bases at V and 0 bases at J, with 14 bases between. This CDR3 comprises 17 residues. The CDR3 loop is CASSYTQPGATNEKLFF. CDR3 nucleotide sequence: TGTGCCAGCAGTTATACCCAACCAGGAGCAACTAATGAAAAACTGTTTTTT.

This clonotype was counted many times. The J gene is TRBJ2-1, the V gene TRBV28; D is possibly TRBD1 (5 bases). Between the trimmed V and J ends, which lost 2 bases and 8 bases, there was a span of 10 bases. The CDR3 spans 13 residues. Germline loops: CDR1 MDHEN, CDR2 SYDVKM. The CDR3 coding sequence is TGTGCCAGCAGTTTACCAGGGCTCGATGAGCAGTTCTTC. It codes for CASSLPGLDEQFF.

In this sample, this clonotype turned up a few times. The CDR3 spells CASSQVVTVGSYEQYF. The CDR3 bases are TGCGCCAGCAGCCAGGTAGTTACAGTTGGCTCCTACGAGCAGTACTTC. The rearrangement links TRBV4-1 to TRBJ2-7; D call uncertain. V was shortened by 3 bases and J by 0 bases, with 15 bases between the two germline ends. Germline assignment: CDR1 MGHRA and CDR2 YSYEKL. The CDR3 has 16 amino acids.

This clonotype was recorded at least ten times. J is TRBJ1-6 and V is TRBV11-2; possible D gene TRBD1, 5 bases. CDR1 is SGHAT, CDR2 FQNNGV, per germline. This CDR3 spans 13 amino acids. V was trimmed by 3 bases and J by 10 bases, leaving 10 bases between them. This chain's CDR3 is CASSFEGRSPLHF. CDR3 nucleotides: TGTGCCAGCAGCTTCGAGGGACGGTCACCCCTCCACTTT.